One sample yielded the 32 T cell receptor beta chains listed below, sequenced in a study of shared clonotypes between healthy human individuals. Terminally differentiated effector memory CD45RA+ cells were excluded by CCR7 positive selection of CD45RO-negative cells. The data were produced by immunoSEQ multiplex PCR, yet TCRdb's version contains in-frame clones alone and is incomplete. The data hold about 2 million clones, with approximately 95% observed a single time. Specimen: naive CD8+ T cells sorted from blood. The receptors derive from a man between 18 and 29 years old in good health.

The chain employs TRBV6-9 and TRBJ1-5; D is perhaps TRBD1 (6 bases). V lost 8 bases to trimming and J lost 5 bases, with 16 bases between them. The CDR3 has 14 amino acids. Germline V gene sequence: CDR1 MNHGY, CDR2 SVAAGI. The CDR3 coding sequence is TGTGCCAGCTGGGGGGGGCGGTTGGATCAGCCCCAGCATTTT. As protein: CASWGGRLDQPQHF.

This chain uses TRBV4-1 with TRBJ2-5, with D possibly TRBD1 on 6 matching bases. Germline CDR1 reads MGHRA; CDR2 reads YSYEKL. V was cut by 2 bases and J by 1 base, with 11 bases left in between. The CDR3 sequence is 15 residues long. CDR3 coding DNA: TGCGCCAGCAGCCAACATCCGGACAGCCAAGAGACCCAGTACTTC. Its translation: CASSQHPDSQETQYF.

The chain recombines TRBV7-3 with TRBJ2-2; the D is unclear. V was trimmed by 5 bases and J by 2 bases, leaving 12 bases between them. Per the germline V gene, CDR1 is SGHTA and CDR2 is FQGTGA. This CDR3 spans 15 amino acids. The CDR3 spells CASSQMGSNTGELFF. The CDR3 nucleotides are TGTGCCAGCAGCCAGATGGGAAGTAACACCGGGGAGCTGTTTTTT.

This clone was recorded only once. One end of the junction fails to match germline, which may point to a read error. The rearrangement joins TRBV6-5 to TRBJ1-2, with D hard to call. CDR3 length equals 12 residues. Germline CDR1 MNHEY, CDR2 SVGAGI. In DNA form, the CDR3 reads TGTGCCAGCACGATCGTTAACTATGGCCACACCTTC. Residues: CASTIVNYGHTF.

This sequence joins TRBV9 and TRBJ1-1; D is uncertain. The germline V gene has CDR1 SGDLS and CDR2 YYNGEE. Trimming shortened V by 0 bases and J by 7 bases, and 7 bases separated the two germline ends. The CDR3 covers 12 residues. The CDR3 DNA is TGTGCCAGCAGCGTAGCGCCCGGTGAAGCTTTCTTT. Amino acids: CASSVAPGEAFF. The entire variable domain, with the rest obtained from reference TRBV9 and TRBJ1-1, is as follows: DSGVTQTPKHLITATGQRVTLRCSPRSGDLSVYWYQQSLDQGLQFLIQYYNGEERAKGNILERFSAQQFPDLHSELNLSSLELGDSALYFCASSVAPGEAFFGQGTRLTVV.

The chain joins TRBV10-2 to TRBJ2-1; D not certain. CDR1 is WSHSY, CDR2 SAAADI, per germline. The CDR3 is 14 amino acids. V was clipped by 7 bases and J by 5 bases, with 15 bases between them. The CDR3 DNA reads TGCGCCAGCACCCTGAATATAGCCAACAATGAGCAGTTCTTC. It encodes CASTLNIANNEQFF.

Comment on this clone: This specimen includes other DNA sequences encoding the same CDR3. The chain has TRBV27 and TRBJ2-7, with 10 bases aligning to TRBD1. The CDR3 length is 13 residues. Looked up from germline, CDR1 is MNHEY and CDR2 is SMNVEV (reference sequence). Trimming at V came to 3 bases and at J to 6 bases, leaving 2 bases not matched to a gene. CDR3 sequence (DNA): TGTGCCAGCAGTTTCGGACAGGGGGGCGAGCAGTACTTC. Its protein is CASSFGQGGEQYF.

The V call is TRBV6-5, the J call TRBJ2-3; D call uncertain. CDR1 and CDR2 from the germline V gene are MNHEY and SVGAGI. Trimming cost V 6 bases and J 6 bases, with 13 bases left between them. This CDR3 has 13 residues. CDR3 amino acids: CASRPPERDTQYF. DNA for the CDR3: TGTGCCAGCAGGCCCCCAGAAAGGGATACGCAGTATTTT.

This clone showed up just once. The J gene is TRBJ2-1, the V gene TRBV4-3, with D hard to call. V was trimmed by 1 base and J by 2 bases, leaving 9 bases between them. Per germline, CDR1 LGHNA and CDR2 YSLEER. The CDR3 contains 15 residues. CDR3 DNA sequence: TGCGCCAGCAGCCAAGTTATATCAGCCTACAATGAGCAGTTCTTC. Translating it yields CASSQVISAYNEQFF.

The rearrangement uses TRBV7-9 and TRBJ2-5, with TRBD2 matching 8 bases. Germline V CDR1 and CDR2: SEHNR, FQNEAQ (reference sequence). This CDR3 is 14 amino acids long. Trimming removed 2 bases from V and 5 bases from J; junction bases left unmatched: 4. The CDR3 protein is CASSLSSGGETQYF. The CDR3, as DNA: TGTGCCAGCAGCTTATCATCGGGAGGGGAGACCCAGTACTTC.

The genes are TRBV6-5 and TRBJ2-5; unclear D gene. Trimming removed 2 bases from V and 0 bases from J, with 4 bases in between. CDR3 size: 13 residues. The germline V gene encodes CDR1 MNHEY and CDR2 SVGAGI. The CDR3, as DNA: TGTGCCAGCAGTTACCAGAACCAAGAGACCCAGTACTTC. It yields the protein CASSYQNQETQYF.

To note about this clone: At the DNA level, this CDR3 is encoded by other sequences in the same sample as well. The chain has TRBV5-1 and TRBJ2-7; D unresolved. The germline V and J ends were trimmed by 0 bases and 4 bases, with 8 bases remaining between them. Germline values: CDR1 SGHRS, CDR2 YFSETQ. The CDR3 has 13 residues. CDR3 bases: TGCGCCAGCAGCTTGGCCACTCTTTACGAGCAGTACTTC. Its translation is CASSLATLYEQYF.

In DNA form, the CDR3 reads TGTGCCAGCAGCCCTGCGGGGGACGAGCAGTACTTC. This encodes CASSPAGDEQYF. This sequence joins TRBV7-9 and TRBJ2-7, with 7 bases lining up with TRBD2. There are 12 residues in the CDR3. J lost 5 bases, V lost 5 bases, and 3 bases had no gene match. CDR1 SEHNR and CDR2 FQNEAQ come from the germline V gene (reference sequence).

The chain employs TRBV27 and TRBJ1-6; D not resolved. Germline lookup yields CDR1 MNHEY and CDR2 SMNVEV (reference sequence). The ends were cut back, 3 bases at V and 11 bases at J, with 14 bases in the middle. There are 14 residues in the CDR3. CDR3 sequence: CASSFGGPGTPLHF. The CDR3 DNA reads TGTGCCAGCAGTTTCGGAGGACCGGGAACACCCCTCCACTTT.

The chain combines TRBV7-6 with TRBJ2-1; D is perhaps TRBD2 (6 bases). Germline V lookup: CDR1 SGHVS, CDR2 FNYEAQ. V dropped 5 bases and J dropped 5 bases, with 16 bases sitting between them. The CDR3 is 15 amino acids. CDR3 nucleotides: TGTGCCAGCAGCCCTTTTCCTAGCGTCAACAATGAGCAGTTCTTC. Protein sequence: CASSPFPSVNNEQFF.

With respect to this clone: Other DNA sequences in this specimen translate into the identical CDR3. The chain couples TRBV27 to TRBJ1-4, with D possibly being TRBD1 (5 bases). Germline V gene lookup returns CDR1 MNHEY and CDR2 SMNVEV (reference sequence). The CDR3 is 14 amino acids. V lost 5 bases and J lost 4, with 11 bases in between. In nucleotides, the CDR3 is TGTGCCAGCAGTCTCGGGGGGAGTAATGAAAAACTGTTTTTT. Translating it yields CASSLGGSNEKLFF.

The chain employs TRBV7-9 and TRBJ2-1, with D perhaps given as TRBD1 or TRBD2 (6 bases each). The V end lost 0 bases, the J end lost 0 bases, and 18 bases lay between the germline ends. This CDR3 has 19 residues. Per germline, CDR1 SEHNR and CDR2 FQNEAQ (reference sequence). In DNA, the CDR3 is TGTGCCAGCAGCTTAGCTCCGGGGGCCTCGTTTAGCTCCTACAATGAGCAGTTCTTC. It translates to CASSLAPGASFSSYNEQFF.

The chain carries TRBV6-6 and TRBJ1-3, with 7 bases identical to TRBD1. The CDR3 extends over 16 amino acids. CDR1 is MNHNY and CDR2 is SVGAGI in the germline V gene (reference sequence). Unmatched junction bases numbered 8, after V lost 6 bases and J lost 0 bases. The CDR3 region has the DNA TGTGCCAGCAGCTCATCTGGACAGGCCTCTGGAAACACCATATATTTT. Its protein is CASSSSGQASGNTIYF.

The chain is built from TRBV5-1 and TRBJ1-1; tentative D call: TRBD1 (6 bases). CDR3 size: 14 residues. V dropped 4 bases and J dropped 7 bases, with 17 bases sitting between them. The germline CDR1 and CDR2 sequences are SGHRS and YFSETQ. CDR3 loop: CASSPAGGELEAFF. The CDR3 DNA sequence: TGCGCCAGCAGCCCGGCGGGGGGCGAGCTTGAAGCTTTCTTT.

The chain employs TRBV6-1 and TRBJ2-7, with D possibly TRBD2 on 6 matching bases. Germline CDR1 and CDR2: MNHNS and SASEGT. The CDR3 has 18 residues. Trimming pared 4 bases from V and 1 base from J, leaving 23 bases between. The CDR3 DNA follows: TGTGCCAGCAGTGCAGGAAGAGGAGGGCTGCCGTTTTCCTACGAGCAGTACTTC. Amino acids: CASSAGRGGLPFSYEQYF.

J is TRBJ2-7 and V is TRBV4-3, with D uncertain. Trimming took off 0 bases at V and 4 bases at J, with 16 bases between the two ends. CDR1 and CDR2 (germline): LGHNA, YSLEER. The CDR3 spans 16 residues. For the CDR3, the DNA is TGCGCCAGCAGCCAAGATCTAGGGTATAATGGATACGAGCAGTACTTC. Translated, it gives CASSQDLGYNGYEQYF.

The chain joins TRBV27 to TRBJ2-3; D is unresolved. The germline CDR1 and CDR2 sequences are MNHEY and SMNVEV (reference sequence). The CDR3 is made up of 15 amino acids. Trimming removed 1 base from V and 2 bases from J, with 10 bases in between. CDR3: CASSLFSSNTDTQYF. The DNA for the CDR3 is TGTGCCAGCAGTTTATTTAGTTCAAACACAGATACGCAGTATTTT.

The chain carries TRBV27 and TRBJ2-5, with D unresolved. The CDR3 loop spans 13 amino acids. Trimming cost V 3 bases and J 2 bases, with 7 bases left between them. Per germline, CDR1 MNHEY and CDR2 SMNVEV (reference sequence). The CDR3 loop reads CASSLTKQETQYF. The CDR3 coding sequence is TGTGCCAGCAGTTTGACCAAGCAAGAGACCCAGTACTTC.

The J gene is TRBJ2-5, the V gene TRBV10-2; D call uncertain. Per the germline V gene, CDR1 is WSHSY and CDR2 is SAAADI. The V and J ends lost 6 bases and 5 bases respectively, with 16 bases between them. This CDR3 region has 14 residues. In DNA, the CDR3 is TGCGCCAGCAGCGCCGGACCCTCGGCCGAGACCCAGTACTTC. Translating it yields CASSAGPSAETQYF.

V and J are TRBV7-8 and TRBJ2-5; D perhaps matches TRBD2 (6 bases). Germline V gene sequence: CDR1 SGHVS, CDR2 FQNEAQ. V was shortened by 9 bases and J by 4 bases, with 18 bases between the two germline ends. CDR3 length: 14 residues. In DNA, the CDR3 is TGTGCCAGTTCTGGGGTGGCGGGGAGAGAGACCCAGTACTTC. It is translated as CASSGVAGRETQYF.

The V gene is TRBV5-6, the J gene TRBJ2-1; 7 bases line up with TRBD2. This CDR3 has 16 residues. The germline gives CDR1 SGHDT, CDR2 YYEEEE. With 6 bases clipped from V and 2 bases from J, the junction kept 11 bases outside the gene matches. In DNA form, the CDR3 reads TGTGCCAGCACCCTACCTGAAGCGGGACCCTACAATGAGCAGTTCTTC. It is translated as CASTLPEAGPYNEQFF.

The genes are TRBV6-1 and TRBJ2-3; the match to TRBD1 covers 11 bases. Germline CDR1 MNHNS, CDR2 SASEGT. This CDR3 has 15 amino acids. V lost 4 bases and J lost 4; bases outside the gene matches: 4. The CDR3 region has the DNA TGTGCCAGCAGTGCGTGGACAGGGGGCGCAGATACGCAGTATTTT. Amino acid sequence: CASSAWTGGADTQYF.

CDR3 protein: CASSLRREMNTEAFF. The CDR3, as DNA: TGTGCCAGCAGCCTGCGTCGGGAGATGAACACTGAAGCTTTCTTT. The chain is built from TRBV11-3 and TRBJ1-1; D is unclear. Trimming removed 5 bases at V and 0 bases at J, with 13 bases between. The CDR3 runs 15 residues. CDR1 is SGHNT and CDR2 is YENEEA in the germline V gene.

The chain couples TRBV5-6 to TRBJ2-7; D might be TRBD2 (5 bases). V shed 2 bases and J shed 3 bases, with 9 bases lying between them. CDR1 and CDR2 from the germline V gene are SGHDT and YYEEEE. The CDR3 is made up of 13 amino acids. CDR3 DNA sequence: TGTGCCAGCAGCTTCCTAGCCAGCTACGAGCAGTACTTC. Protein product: CASSFLASYEQYF.

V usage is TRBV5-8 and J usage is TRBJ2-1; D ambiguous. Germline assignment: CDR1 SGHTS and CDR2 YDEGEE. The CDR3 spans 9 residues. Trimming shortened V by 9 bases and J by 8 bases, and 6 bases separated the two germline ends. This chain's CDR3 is CANAYEQFF. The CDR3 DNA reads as TGTGCCAACGCCTATGAGCAGTTCTTC.

The CDR3, as DNA: TGCGCCAGCAGTGAGTCCCTGTTAGATACGCAGTATTTT. Its translation is CASSESLLDTQYF. V usage is TRBV10-1 and J usage is TRBJ2-3; D is uncertain. The CDR3 consists of 13 residues. V was shortened by 0 bases and J by 5 bases, with 6 bases between the two germline ends. Germline CDR1 and CDR2: WNHNN and SYGVQD (reference sequence).

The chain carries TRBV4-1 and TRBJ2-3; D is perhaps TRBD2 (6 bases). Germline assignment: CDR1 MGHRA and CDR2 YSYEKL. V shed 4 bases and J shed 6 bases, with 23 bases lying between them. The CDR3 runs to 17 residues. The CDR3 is CASSPERVTGVLDTQYF. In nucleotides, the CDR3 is TGCGCCAGCAGCCCGGAAAGGGTTACGGGGGTTCTGGATACGCAGTATTTT.